These 9 T cell receptor beta chains were sequenced from one sample in a study of T cell clonotyping in hematopoietic cell transplantation. The protocol was immunoSEQ multiplex PCR, while the TCRdb copy is restricted to in-frame clones and leaves out a portion. Of some 5,800 clones listed, approximately 90% were seen once; the top ten hold 45% to 60%. The sequencing here drew on peripheral blood mononuclear cells, taken 100 days after allogeneic stem cell transplant. All receptors come from a female patient in her fifties who had an allogeneic stem cell transplant from an unrelated donor, so T cells may come from the graft donor. Some clones in this sample may be carry-over from other donors' samples.

A single count supports this clone. The chain links TRBV9 to TRBJ2-7, with a weak D call TRBD1 (6 bases). Trimming took off 4 bases at V and 4 bases at J, with 21 bases between the two ends. CDR3 length: 16 residues. Germline assignment: CDR1 SGDLS and CDR2 YYNGEE. The CDR3 spells CASSPRRLQGKYEQYF. CDR3 coding DNA: TGTGCCAGCAGCCCCAGACGGCTACAGGGAAAGTACGAGCAGTACTTC.

This chain joins TRBV19 and TRBJ1-5; D not resolved. Germline CDR1 LNHDA, CDR2 SQIVND (reference sequence). The ends were cut back, 1 base at V and 9 bases at J, with 7 bases in the middle. The CDR3 length is 12 residues. CDR3 nucleotide sequence: TGTGCCAGTAGTATAGGGATTCGGCCCCAGCATTTT. The encoded protein is CASSIGIRPQHF.

This clone showed up just once. The chain uses TRBV6-1 and TRBJ1-3; D might be TRBD1 (5 bases). This CDR3 is built from 15 residues. Germline V gene sequence: CDR1 MNHNS, CDR2 SASEGT. Trimming shortened V by 1 base and J by 2 bases, and 9 bases separated the two germline ends. The DNA for the CDR3 is TGTGCCAGCAGTGAAGTAGGGGACGCTGGAAACACCATATATTTT. It yields the protein CASSEVGDAGNTIYF.

The chain has TRBV7-6 and TRBJ2-1; D gene unclear. V lost 1 base, J lost 4 bases, and 14 bases lay in between. The germline CDR1 and CDR2 sequences are SGHVS and FNYEAQ. The CDR3 loop spans 16 amino acids. CDR3 sequence (DNA): TGTGCCAGCAGCTTAGATGCGGTTTCGACTTACAATGAGCAGTTCTTC. It codes for CASSLDAVSTYNEQFF. Full variable domain (rest looked up from reference TRBV7-6 and TRBJ2-1): GAGVSQSPRYKVTKRGQDVALRCDPISGHVSLYWYRQALGQGPEFLTYFNYEAQQDKSGLPNDRFSAERPEGSISTLTIQRTEQRDSAMYRCASSLDAVSTYNEQFFGPGTRLTVL.

The rearrangement uses TRBV6-6 and TRBJ2-7, with 10 bases identical to TRBD1. The CDR3 has 13 amino acids. The germline V gene encodes CDR1 MNHNY and CDR2 SVGAGI (reference sequence). J was trimmed by 3 bases and V by 7 bases; bases with no gene match: 3. DNA of the CDR3: TGTGCCAGCATTAGGGACAGGGGCTACGAGCAGTACTTC. It codes for CASIRDRGYEQYF.

The chain has TRBV30 and TRBJ1-2; D is unresolved. The CDR3 loop spans 12 amino acids. Trimming stripped 0 bases from V and 6 bases from J, with 8 bases between. The germline CDR1 and CDR2 sequences are GTSNPN and SVGIG (reference sequence). The CDR3, as DNA: TGTGCCTGGAGTGTAGGCACGCATGGCTACACCTTC. Amino acid sequence: CAWSVGTHGYTF.

The chain employs TRBV6-6 and TRBJ1-2; 10 positions match TRBD1. The CDR3 extends over 15 amino acids. Germline CDR1 and CDR2: MNHNY and SVGAGI (reference sequence). J lost 3 bases, V lost 0 bases, and 1 base had no gene match. The CDR3 nucleotides are TGTGCCAGCAGTTACTCTGGGACAGGGGACTATGGCTACACCTTC. This encodes CASSYSGTGDYGYTF.

V and J are TRBV7-8 and TRBJ1-5; D is possibly TRBD1 (6 bases). V was clipped by 2 bases and J by 5 bases, with 7 bases between them. Germline V gene data show CDR1 as SGHVS and CDR2 as FQNEAQ. This CDR3 is 13 amino acids long. In DNA, the CDR3 is TGTGCCAGCAGCTTATACAGGGATCAGCCCCAGCATTTT. This sequence encodes CASSLYRDQPQHF.

The CDR3 DNA sequence: TGTGCCAGCAGCCCCCGGGACAGGGGCACAGATACGCAGTATTTT. It specifies CASSPRDRGTDTQYF. The V and J genes are TRBV5-4 and TRBJ2-3, with 9 bases identical to TRBD1. CDR3 size: 15 residues. V was pared by 4 bases and J by 1 base, with 4 bases of the junction left unmatched. CDR1 is SGHNT, CDR2 YYREEE, per germline (reference sequence).